This T cell receptor (beta chain) came from a study of T cell responses to AZD1222 COVID-19 vaccine (dated by TCRdb to the early 2020s). Some background on the complete study: AZD1222 recipients whose second dose came at about 4 weeks and those whose second dose came at about 12 weeks were combined into one group, since spike-specific TCR depth and breadth did not differ between the two schedules. A total of 233 trial participants underwent TCR sequencing, of whom about 200 had received two doses of AZD1222 and around 25 had received two doses of the MenACWY control vaccine. Enrollment into the trials was organized by age into subgroups of 18-55, 56-69 and 70-plus years, and those subgroups contained around 150, 28 and 57 TCR-sequenced participants, respectively.

The CDR3 regions of human TCRbeta chains were analyzed by immunosequencing. The authors' pipeline ran thus. TCRs in the repertoires were matched against a reference library of SARS-CoV-2-specific TCRs that had been generated with the MIRA antigen-specificity platform. Breadth was defined as the fraction of unique TCRs that were SARS-CoV-2-associated. Depth was defined as the fraction of total T cells that were SARS-CoV-2-associated. Using the MIRA data, each spike-specific TCR was assigned both to the spike region to which the TCR was reactive and to a CD4 or CD8 class. Log10-transformed breadth and depth values were compared by one-way ANOVA with Sidak's multiple comparisons tests. TCRdb retrieved this table from immuneACCESS and kept in-frame rearrangements only. Not all clones are present; in checked studies, unresolved V genes account for under half, and no reason is known for the remainder. Clone size and the V and J calls come from that table; the DNA yielded D and trimming. Present in this sample are some 130,000 clones, over 75% of which were seen just once. The top ten clonotypes cover less than 9.5% of the sample.

Concerning this clone itself: The clone's antigen remains unknown. Per-base qualities were not stored, and no clone one base away is much larger.

Beyond this particular receptor, the publication reports: Nearly half of unique spike-specific TCRs reportedly recognized epitopes outside regions mutated in the B.1.351 and B.1.1.7 variants. Because no day 14 peak-response samples were available, the repertoires could be characterized only after the peak T cell response. Conclusions about previously exposed vaccinees are limited because only six or seven AZD1222 recipients were SARS-CoV-2 seropositive at baseline. The whole spike protein was spanned by vaccine-associated CD4 TCRs, and dominant responses were seen in regions 160-218 and 743-854. Participants were mostly white British, with more females than males. The authors suggested clonal diversity may have been underestimated. In the small 56-69-year group, the increase in depth fell short of significance, most likely because of low power. A significant rise in spike-specific TCR breadth and depth was observed after two AZD1222 doses relative to day 0 and relative to MenACWY recipients.

The label giving this sample's time point can be read as: baseline before first vaccination. The vaccinee samples were drawn from two UK trials, COV001 and COV002, one of which was a single-blind randomized controlled phase 2/3 trial testing AZD1222 (ChAdOx1 nCoV-19) in healthy adults. Trial participant PBMC samples were collected at day 0 and day 28 after the second dose for TCRbeta chain sequencing. The source material was peripheral blood, sampled on day 0 of AZD1222 vaccination. The TCR was taken from an adult in good health.

The CDR3 has the sequence CASSLGYEVEQFF. The DNA sequence is given as TGCGCCAGCAGCTTGGGTTACGAAGTGGAGCAGTTCTTC. This chain joins TRBV5-1 to TRBJ2-1; the D gene cannot be named for sure. The CDR3 measures 13 amino acids from cysteine to phenylalanine. The retained sequence is limited to the CDR3, 39 bases, with the frame set at the first base. Trimming at the junction amounts to 0 bases on V and 10 bases on J, and the germline ends lie 11 bases apart. As encoded in the germline V gene, CDR1 is SGHRS while CDR2 is YFSETQ. With the portions outside the CDR3 filled from the reference TRBV5-1 and TRBJ2-1 genes, the complete variable region becomes KAGVTQTPRYLIKTRGQQVTLSCSPISGHRSVSWYQQTPGQGLQFLFEYFSETQRNKGNFPGRFSGRQFSNSRSEMNVSTLELGDSALYLCASSLGYEVEQFFGPGTRLTVL.